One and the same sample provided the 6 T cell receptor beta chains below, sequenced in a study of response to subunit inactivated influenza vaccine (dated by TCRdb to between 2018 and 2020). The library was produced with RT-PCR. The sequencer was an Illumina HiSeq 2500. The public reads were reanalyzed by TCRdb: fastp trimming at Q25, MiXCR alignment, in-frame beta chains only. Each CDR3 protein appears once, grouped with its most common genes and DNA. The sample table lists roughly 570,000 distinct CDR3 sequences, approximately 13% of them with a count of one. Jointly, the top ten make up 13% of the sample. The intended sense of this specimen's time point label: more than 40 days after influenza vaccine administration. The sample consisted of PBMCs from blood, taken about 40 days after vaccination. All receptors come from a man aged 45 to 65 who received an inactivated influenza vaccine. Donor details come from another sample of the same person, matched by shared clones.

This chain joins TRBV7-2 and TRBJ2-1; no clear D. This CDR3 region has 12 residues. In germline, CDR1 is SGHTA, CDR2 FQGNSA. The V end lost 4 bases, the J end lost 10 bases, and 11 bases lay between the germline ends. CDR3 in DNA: TGTGCCAGCAGCTCCCCGGCCCGGGAGCAGTTCTTC. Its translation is CASSSPAREQFF.

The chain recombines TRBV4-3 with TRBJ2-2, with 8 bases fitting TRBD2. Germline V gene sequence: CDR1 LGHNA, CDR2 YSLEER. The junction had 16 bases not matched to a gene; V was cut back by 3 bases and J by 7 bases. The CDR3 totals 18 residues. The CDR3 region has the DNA TGCGCCAGCAGCCAGGATATACCCGGGCTAGCGGGTCTCGGGGAGCTGTTTTTT. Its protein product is CASSQDIPGLAGLGELFF.

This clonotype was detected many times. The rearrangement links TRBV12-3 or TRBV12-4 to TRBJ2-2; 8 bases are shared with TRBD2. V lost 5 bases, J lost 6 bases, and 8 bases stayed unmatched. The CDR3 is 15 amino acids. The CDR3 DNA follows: TGTGCCAGCAGTACCCTTGGCGGGAGGTCCGGGGAGCTGTTTTTT. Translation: CASSTLGGRSGELFF.

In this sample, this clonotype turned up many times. CDR3 bases: TGCGCCAGCAGCCAAGTACAGGGCACCTACGAGCAGTACTTC. Its translation is CASSQVQGTYEQYF. The chain recombines TRBV4-1 with TRBJ2-7; perhaps TRBD1 as D (6 bases). Trimming removed 1 base at V and 2 bases at J, with 9 bases between. Per germline, CDR1 MGHRA and CDR2 YSYEKL. CDR3 length: 14 residues.

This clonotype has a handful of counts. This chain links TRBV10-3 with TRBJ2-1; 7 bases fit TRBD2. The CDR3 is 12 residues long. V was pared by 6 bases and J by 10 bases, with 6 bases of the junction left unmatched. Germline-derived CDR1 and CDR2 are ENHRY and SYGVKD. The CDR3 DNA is TGTGCCATCAGAACTAGCGATGTGGAGCAGTTCTTC. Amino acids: CAIRTSDVEQFF.

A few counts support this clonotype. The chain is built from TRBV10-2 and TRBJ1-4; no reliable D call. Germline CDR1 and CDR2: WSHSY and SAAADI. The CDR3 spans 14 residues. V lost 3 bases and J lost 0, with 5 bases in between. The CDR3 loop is CASSDGPTNEKLFF. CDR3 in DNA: TGCGCCAGCAGTGATGGTCCAACTAATGAAAAACTGTTTTTT.